These 9 T cell receptor beta chains share one sample of origin, sequenced in a study of CD4 T cells in relation to SARS-CoV-2 and coronaviruses. Data came from immunoSEQ multiplex PCR; TCRdb stores just in-frame clones and leaves some out. The top ten hold 14% of the sample, which has around 25,000 clones, about 84% seen once. Which antigens these TCRs recognize remains unknown. CD4+ T cells from unexposed donors were obtained before the COVID-19 pandemic (2011-2018). Isolation of CD4+ T cells took place after approximately 10 days in culture. The sequencing sample was made of CD4+ T cells from PBMCs, cultured in vitro. The receptors shown here come from a human donor in good health.

This rearrangement joins TRBV6-6 to TRBJ2-7, with 14 bases identical to TRBD2. The J segment lost 6 bases and the V segment lost 5 bases, leaving 9 bases of the junction unmatched. Germline CDR1 MNHNY, CDR2 SVGAGI (reference sequence). The CDR3 loop spans 16 amino acids. This CDR3 reads CASSTGGTSGSVEQYF. The CDR3 region has the DNA TGTGCCAGCAGTACCGGCGGGACTAGCGGGAGTGTCGAGCAGTACTTC.

This sequence joins TRBV7-8 and TRBJ2-1; 10 bases fit TRBD1. V shed 3 bases and J 6 bases; nucleotides not matched to a gene: 8. The length of the CDR3 is 16 residues. Germline loops: CDR1 SGHVS, CDR2 FQNEAQ. The CDR3 DNA sequence: TGTGCCAGCAGCTTGGAGGGACAGGGGCGTCGCAATGAGCAGTTCTTC. Protein sequence: CASSLEGQGRRNEQFF.

The chain recombines TRBV10-1 with TRBJ2-3; TRBD1 agrees at 7 bases. The V gene's germline CDR1 is WNHNN and CDR2 SYGVQD (reference sequence). The CDR3 extends over 14 amino acids. After removal of 3 bases from V and 2 bases from J, the junction contained 2 bases not matched to a gene. CDR3 sequence reads: CASSEGGPTDTQYF. For the CDR3, the DNA is TGCGCCAGCAGTGAAGGGGGCCCCACAGATACGCAGTATTTT.

The V call is TRBV9, the J call TRBJ2-7, with D tentatively TRBD2 (6 bases). The CDR3 has 14 residues. Trimming removed 5 bases from V and 3 bases from J, with 15 bases in between. Germline CDR1 and CDR2: SGDLS and YYNGEE. Here the CDR3 DNA reads TGTGCCAGCAGTCCGGTCGGGGGTTTCTACGAGCAGTACTTC. It encodes CASSPVGGFYEQYF.

The CDR3 bases are TGTGCCAGTCTGGCTAGCGGGATCCAAGAGACCCAGTACTTC. Residues: CASLASGIQETQYF. V and J are TRBV3-1 (or the pseudogene TRBV3-2) and TRBJ2-5; 9 nucleotides line up with TRBD2. The CDR3 sequence is 14 residues long. V shed 9 bases and J 1 base; nucleotides not matched to a gene: 6. CDR1 LGHDT and CDR2 YNNKEL come from the germline V gene (reference sequence).

This clone was seen once. The rearrangement uses TRBV5-1 and TRBJ1-2; D unresolved. The germline gives CDR1 SGHRS, CDR2 YFSETQ. The V gene lost 4 bases and the J gene lost 0 bases, with 16 bases spanning the gap. This CDR3 has 16 amino acids. CDR3 nucleotide sequence: TGCGCCAGCAGCCCGACACTTACCATGGCTAACTATGGCTACACCTTC. Its protein is CASSPTLTMANYGYTF. The whole variable domain, filled in from reference TRBV5-1 and TRBJ1-2, reads KAGVTQTPRYLIKTRGQQVTLSCSPISGHRSVSWYQQTPGQGLQFLFEYFSETQRNKGNFPGRFSGRQFSNSRSEMNVSTLELGDSALYLCASSPTLTMANYGYTFGSGTRLTVV.

This clone came up a few times. The chain joins TRBV29-1 to TRBJ1-6, with D perhaps TRBD1 (5 bases). CDR1 and CDR2 (germline): SQVTM, ANQGSEA. Between the trimmed V and J ends, which lost 5 bases and 0 bases, there was a span of 5 bases. The CDR3 is 13 residues long. This CDR3 reads CSVQGSYNSPLHF. CDR3 nucleotide sequence: TGCAGCGTTCAGGGCTCCTATAATTCACCCCTCCACTTT.

The chain links TRBV12-5 to TRBJ2-7, with D possibly being TRBD1 (6 bases). V lost 7 bases, J lost 3 bases, and 13 bases lay in between. Germline CDR1 is LGHNT and CDR2 is FRNRAP. The CDR3 length is 13 residues. CDR3 sequence: CASAAQGFYEQYF. CDR3 coding DNA: TGTGCTAGTGCCGCACAGGGATTCTACGAGCAGTACTTC.

This chain uses TRBV18 with TRBJ2-1; D is undetermined. The CDR3 is 13 amino acids. V lost 0 bases, J lost 5 bases, and 5 bases lay in between. Germline loops: CDR1 KGHSH, CDR2 LQKENI. The CDR3 sequence is CASSPPADNEQFF. In DNA form, the CDR3 reads TGTGCCAGCTCACCACCGGCAGACAATGAGCAGTTCTTC.